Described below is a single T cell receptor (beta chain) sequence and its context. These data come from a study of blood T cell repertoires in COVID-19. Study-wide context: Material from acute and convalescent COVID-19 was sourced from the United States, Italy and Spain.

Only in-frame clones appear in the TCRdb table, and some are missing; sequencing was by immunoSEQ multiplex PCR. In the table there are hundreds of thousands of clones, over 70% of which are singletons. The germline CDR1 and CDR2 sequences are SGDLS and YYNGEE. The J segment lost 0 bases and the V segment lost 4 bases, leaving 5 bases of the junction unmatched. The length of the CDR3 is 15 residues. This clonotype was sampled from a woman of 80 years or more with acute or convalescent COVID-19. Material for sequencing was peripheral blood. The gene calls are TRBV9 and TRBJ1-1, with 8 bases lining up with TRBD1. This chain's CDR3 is CASSIRTGMNTEAFF. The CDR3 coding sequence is TGTGCCAGCAGCATCCGGACAGGGATGAACACTGAAGCTTTCTTT.